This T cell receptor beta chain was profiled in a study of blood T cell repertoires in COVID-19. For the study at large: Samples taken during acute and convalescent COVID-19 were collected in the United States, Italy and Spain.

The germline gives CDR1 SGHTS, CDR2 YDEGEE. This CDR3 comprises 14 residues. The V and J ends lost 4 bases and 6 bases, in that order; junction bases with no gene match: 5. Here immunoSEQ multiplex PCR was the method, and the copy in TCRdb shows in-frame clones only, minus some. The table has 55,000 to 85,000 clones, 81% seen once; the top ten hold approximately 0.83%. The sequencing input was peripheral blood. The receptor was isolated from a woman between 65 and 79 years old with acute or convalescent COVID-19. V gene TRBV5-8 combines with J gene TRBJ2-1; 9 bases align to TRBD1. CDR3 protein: CASSPWTGANEQFF. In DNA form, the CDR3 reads TGTGCCAGCAGCCCCTGGACAGGGGCCAATGAGCAGTTCTTC.